This TCR beta chain stems from a study of identical twins. Study-wide findings and caveats: Some out-of-frame alpha sequences were shared by twins, and these showed excess low generation probability. Models underestimated TCR alpha sharing (out-of-frame) in monozygotic twins.

Unique molecular identifiers were present on the cDNA, which also gained a universal primer site by template switching. MiXCR, applied by TCRdb to the 5' RACE reads, yields one record per CDR3 protein. The sample comprises 200,000 to 250,000 distinct CDR3 sequences, 12% of which are singletons, and roughly 4.2% rests with the top ten. Trimming shortened V by 7 bases and J by 5 bases, and 8 bases separated the two germline ends. CDR1 and CDR2 (germline): MGHDK, SYGVNS. The CDR3 is 11 amino acids. Every one of the donors was a healthy Caucasian. This clonotype has only a few counts. What it recognizes is unknown. This same sample was also taken into another study, of yellow fever vaccine responses in identical twins.

J is TRBJ2-5 and V is TRBV25-1; no clear D gene. The sequenced material came from memory (CD45RO+) T cells sorted from blood. The TCR originated in a woman under 30 in good health. CDR3 sequence reads: CASMVGETQYF. The CDR3, as DNA: TGTGCCAGCATGGTAGGGGAGACCCAGTACTTC.